Listed below are T cell receptor beta chains from one sample, sequenced in a study of graft-versus-host responses after intestinal transplantation. The data were produced by immunoSEQ multiplex PCR, yet TCRdb's version contains in-frame clones alone and is incomplete. This table has roughly 10,000 clones, approximately 30% appearing once. The input for sequencing was alloreactive CD4+ T cells from a mixed lymphocyte reaction culture, taken before transplantation. Every receptor here comes from a human patient who was an organ donor for intestinal transplantation. Each CDR3 is given with its conserved first and last residue. Fields, in order: V gene, D gene, clone size, J gene, CDR3 protein, CDR3 DNA. A D gene is named only where the DNA matches it firmly. Rows may omit the clone size; those that give it use once, few, many or a size class.

V: TRBV9; D: TRBD1; size: few; J: TRBJ1-2; CDR3: CASSGDSSNGYTF; DNA: TGTGCCAGCAGCGGGGACAGTTCCAATGGCTACACCTTC
V: TRBV25-1; D: -; size: few; J: TRBJ1-1; CDR3: CASREGRGTEAFF; DNA: TGTGCCAGCCGAGAGGGCCGTGGAACTGAAGCTTTCTTT
V: TRBV6-1; D: -; size: few; J: TRBJ2-3; CDR3: CASSQGRTQYF; DNA: TGTGCCAGCAGCCAAGGGAGGACGCAGTATTTT
V: TRBV29-1; D: TRBD1; size: few; J: TRBJ1-1; CDR3: CSVGKRQGTLNTEAFF; DNA: TGCAGCGTTGGTAAGAGACAGGGAACCTTGAACACTGAAGCTTTCTTT
V: TRBV7-9; D: -; size: few; J: TRBJ1-2; CDR3: CASSVVDNYGYTF; DNA: TGTGCCAGCAGTGTAGTAGATAACTATGGCTACACCTTC
V: TRBV9; D: -; size: few; J: TRBJ2-1; CDR3: CASSGKRVVNNEQFF; DNA: TGTGCCAGCAGCGGTAAGCGGGTCGTGAACAATGAGCAGTTCTTC
V: TRBV19; D: -; size: -; J: TRBJ1-2; CDR3: CASSGQNYGYTF; DNA: TGTGCCAGTAGTGGACAGAACTATGGCTACACCTTC
V: TRBV6-1; D: TRBD1; size: -; J: TRBJ2-2; CDR3: CASSLQGGGGELFF; DNA: TGTGCCAGCAGTTTACAGGGGGGCGGCGGGGAGCTGTTTTTT
V: TRBV4-1; D: TRBD1; size: few; J: TRBJ2-7; CDR3: CASSQGGGQGFYEQYF; DNA: TGCGCCAGCAGCCAAGGCGGGGGACAGGGCTTCTACGAGCAGTACTTC
V: TRBV5-4; D: TRBD1; size: medium-sized; J: TRBJ2-7; CDR3: CASSYRGVSYEQYF; DNA: TGTGCCAGCAGCTACAGGGGGGTCTCCTACGAGCAGTACTTC
V: TRBV28; D: -; size: -; J: TRBJ2-4; CDR3: CASSLQGLNIQYF; DNA: TGTGCCAGCAGTTTACAGGGGCTGAACATTCAGTACTTC
V: TRBV6-1; D: -; size: -; J: TRBJ1-2; CDR3: CASSGGTGLSGYTF; DNA: TGTGCCAGCAGTGGCGGAACAGGTCTTTCCGGCTACACCTTC
V: TRBV19; D: TRBD1; size: -; J: TRBJ1-5; CDR3: CASSSGTEYQPQHF; DNA: TGTGCCAGTAGTTCCGGGACAGAGTATCAGCCCCAGCATTTT
V: TRBV18; D: TRBD1; size: -; J: TRBJ2-5; CDR3: CASSLNRGETQYF; DNA: TGTGCCAGCTCACTAAACAGGGGGGAGACCCAGTACTTC
V: TRBV12-5; D: TRBD2; size: -; J: TRBJ2-5; CDR3: CASGKGLAGIQETQYF; DNA: TGTGCTAGTGGTAAAGGACTAGCGGGTATCCAAGAGACCCAGTACTTC
V: TRBV11-2; D: -; size: -; J: TRBJ1-1; CDR3: CASSSPRTVRNTEAFF; DNA: TGTGCCAGCAGCTCCCCCAGGACAGTGAGGAACACTGAAGCTTTCTTT
V: TRBV19; D: TRBD1; size: -; J: TRBJ2-7; CDR3: CASSRRPSGGEQYF; DNA: TGTGCCAGTAGTCGCCGACCCTCAGGGGGCGAGCAGTACTTC
V: TRBV4-3; D: TRBD1; size: few; J: TRBJ1-6; CDR3: CASSRRQGAPNSPLHF; DNA: TGCGCCAGCAGCCGTAGACAGGGGGCTCCAAATTCACCCCTCCACTTT
V: TRBV5-6; D: TRBD1; size: once; J: TRBJ1-3; CDR3: CASNFKGQEARGNTIYF; DNA: TGTGCCAGCAACTTTAAAGGACAGGAGGCTCGAGGAAACACCATATATTTT
V: TRBV2; D: -; size: -; J: TRBJ2-3; CDR3: CASSQNTQYF; DNA: TGTGCCAGCAGCCAGAATACGCAGTATTTT
V: TRBV4-3; D: TRBD2; size: -; J: TRBJ2-1; CDR3: CASSQVERGYNEQFF; DNA: TGCGCCAGCAGCCAAGTAGAGCGGGGGTACAATGAGCAGTTCTTC
V: TRBV4-3; D: -; size: -; J: TRBJ1-1; CDR3: CASSQVRGTEAFF; DNA: TGCGCCAGCAGCCAAGTGCGGGGTACTGAAGCTTTCTTT
V: TRBV5-4; D: TRBD2; size: few; J: TRBJ2-5; CDR3: CASSLAGGVETQYF; DNA: TGTGCCAGCAGTCTAGCGGGGGGCGTCGAGACCCAGTACTTC
V: TRBV21-1; D: -; size: -; J: TRBJ2-3; CDR3: CASRTTPTSGTSITDTQYF; DNA: TGTGCCAGCCGCACCACACCGACCTCCGGGACTAGTATCACAGATACGCAGTATTTT
V: TRBV5-1; D: TRBD2; size: -; J: TRBJ2-7; CDR3: CASSFGLADPYEQYF; DNA: TGCGCCAGCAGCTTCGGACTAGCCGACCCCTACGAGCAGTACTTC
V: TRBV28; D: TRBD1; size: few; J: TRBJ2-7; CDR3: CASSAPGTGAYEQYF; DNA: TGTGCCAGCAGTGCCCCCGGGACAGGGGCCTACGAGCAGTACTTC
V: TRBV18; D: -; size: -; J: TRBJ2-5; CDR3: CASSPPLLETQYF; DNA: TGTGCCAGCTCACCACCGCTACTAGAGACCCAGTACTTC
V: TRBV5-4; D: -; size: few; J: TRBJ1-4; CDR3: CASSSPSNEKLFF; DNA: TGTGCCAGCAGCTCCCCCTCCAATGAAAAACTGTTTTTT
V: TRBV5-1; D: TRBD2; size: -; J: TRBJ2-1; CDR3: CASSFGGGQYNEQFF; DNA: TGCGCCAGCAGCTTCGGGGGGGGTCAATACAATGAGCAGTTCTTC
V: TRBV19; D: -; size: medium-sized; J: TRBJ2-7; CDR3: CASSGDWTYEQYF; DNA: TGTGCCAGCTCGGGGGACTGGACCTACGAGCAGTACTTC
V: TRBV5-4; D: TRBD1; size: -; J: TRBJ1-6; CDR3: CASSQDLPGQVNSPLHF; DNA: TGTGCCAGCAGCCAAGATCTCCCCGGACAGGTTAATTCACCCCTCCACTTT
V: TRBV4-1; D: -; size: few; J: TRBJ1-1; CDR3: CASSQVRGTEAFF; DNA: TGCGCCAGCAGCCAAGTGCGGGGTACTGAAGCTTTCTTT
V: TRBV6-5; D: -; size: -; J: TRBJ1-6; CDR3: CASSYRGSYNSPLHF; DNA: TGTGCCAGCAGTTACAGGGGCTCCTATAATTCACCCCTCCACTTT
V: TRBV4-3; D: TRBD2; size: -; J: TRBJ2-1; CDR3: CASSQDAGGSGGPPRWNEQFF; DNA: TGCGCCAGCAGCCAAGATGCGGGCGGTAGCGGGGGCCCCCCTCGTTGGAATGAGCAGTTCTTC
V: TRBV11-1; D: -; size: medium-sized; J: TRBJ1-3; CDR3: CASSLRTGTGNTIYF; DNA: TGTGCCAGCAGCTTACGGACGGGGACTGGAAACACCATATATTTT
V: TRBV7-9; D: TRBD1; size: medium-sized; J: TRBJ1-2; CDR3: CASSSKDRIYGYTF; DNA: TGTGCCAGCAGCTCAAAGGACAGGATCTATGGCTACACCTTC
V: TRBV5-1; D: -; size: once; J: TRBJ2-3; CDR3: CATSGQPTSTDTQYF; DNA: TGCGCCACCTCAGGGCAACCTACTAGCACAGATACGCAGTATTTT
V: TRBV4-1; D: -; size: -; J: TRBJ1-2; CDR3: CASSQVFPAGYGYTF; DNA: TGCGCCAGCAGCCAAGTCTTCCCGGCAGGCTATGGCTACACCTTC
V: TRBV6-1; D: -; size: -; J: TRBJ1-4; CDR3: CASCSGGGNEKLFF; DNA: TGTGCCAGCTGTTCGGGAGGCGGGAATGAAAAACTGTTTTTT
V: TRBV28; D: TRBD2; size: medium-sized; J: TRBJ2-1; CDR3: CASRTTSGGDYNEQFF; DNA: TGTGCCAGCAGAACGACTAGCGGGGGAGATTACAATGAGCAGTTCTTC
V: TRBV7-7; D: TRBD1; size: -; J: TRBJ2-1; CDR3: CASSSDRGNEQFF; DNA: TGTGCTAGCAGCTCGGACAGGGGGAATGAGCAGTTCTTC
V: TRBV5-5; D: -; size: -; J: TRBJ2-2; CDR3: CASSPSNTGELFF; DNA: TGTGCCAGCAGCCCCTCGAACACCGGGGAGCTGTTTTTT
V: TRBV7-8; D: -; size: -; J: TRBJ1-3; CDR3: CASSLRFPAGRSGNTIYF; DNA: TGTGCCAGCAGCTTACGGTTCCCGGCGGGCCGCTCTGGAAACACCATATATTTT
V: TRBV7-9; D: -; size: -; J: TRBJ2-3; CDR3: CASSLGGTDTQYF; DNA: TGTGCCAGCAGTCTAGGGGGCACAGATACGCAGTATTTT
V: TRBV4-3; D: -; size: few; J: TRBJ2-5; CDR3: CASSQDRFMETQYF; DNA: TGCGCCAGCAGCCAAGATCGTTTTATGGAGACCCAGTACTTC
V: TRBV7-9; D: TRBD1; size: -; J: TRBJ2-5; CDR3: CASSRTGSSETQYF; DNA: TGTGCCAGCAGTCGGACAGGCAGTTCGGAGACCCAGTACTTC
V: TRBV7-2; D: TRBD1; size: few; J: TRBJ1-3; CDR3: CASSPTTGTGNTIYF; DNA: TGTGCCAGCAGCCCTACGACAGGGACGGGAAACACCATATATTTT
V: TRBV19; D: -; size: -; J: TRBJ1-1; CDR3: CATLTGIGEAFF; DNA: TGTGCCACCCTAACAGGGATCGGTGAAGCTTTCTTT
V: TRBV2; D: -; size: -; J: TRBJ2-7; CDR3: CASKLTVYSSYEQYF; DNA: TGTGCCAGCAAATTGACGGTATACAGCTCCTACGAGCAGTACTTC
V: TRBV27; D: -; size: -; J: TRBJ1-5; CDR3: CASSGANQPQHF; DNA: TGTGCCAGCAGTGGAGCCAATCAGCCCCAGCATTTT
V: TRBV11-2; D: -; size: -; J: TRBJ2-3; CDR3: CASSLGARDTQYF; DNA: TGTGCCAGCAGCTTGGGGGCTAGGGATACGCAGTATTTT
V: TRBV7-9; D: TRBD1; size: few; J: TRBJ2-1; CDR3: CASSQVHRGYDEQFF; DNA: TGTGCCAGCAGCCAAGTACACAGGGGGTACGATGAGCAGTTCTTC
V: TRBV6-6; D: TRBD1; size: -; J: TRBJ1-3; CDR3: CASRDRVAGNTIYF; DNA: TGTGCCAGCAGGGACAGGGTAGCTGGAAACACCATATATTTT
V: TRBV7-9; D: -; size: -; J: TRBJ1-1; CDR3: CASSSRTGGNTEAFF; DNA: TGTGCCAGCAGCTCGCGGACGGGAGGGAACACTGAAGCTTTCTTT
V: TRBV7-9; D: TRBD2; size: few; J: TRBJ2-5; CDR3: CASSLWGGIGETQYF; DNA: TGTGCCAGCAGCTTATGGGGGGGGATAGGGGAGACCCAGTACTTC
V: TRBV7-2; D: -; size: -; J: TRBJ1-1; CDR3: CASSLSGQPNTEAFF; DNA: TGTGCCAGCAGCTTAAGCGGACAGCCGAACACTGAAGCTTTCTTT
V: TRBV6-5; D: -; size: -; J: TRBJ1-2; CDR3: CASSYRDYYGYTF; DNA: TGTGCCAGCAGTTACCGGGACTATTATGGCTACACCTTC
V: TRBV11-2; D: TRBD2; size: few; J: TRBJ2-1; CDR3: CASSDRGGAGNEQFF; DNA: TGTGCCAGCAGCGACCGGGGGGGCGCGGGCAATGAGCAGTTCTTC
V: TRBV19; D: -; size: once; J: TRBJ2-6; CDR3: CATFSGANVLTF; DNA: TGTGCCACCTTTTCTGGGGCCAACGTCCTGACTTTC